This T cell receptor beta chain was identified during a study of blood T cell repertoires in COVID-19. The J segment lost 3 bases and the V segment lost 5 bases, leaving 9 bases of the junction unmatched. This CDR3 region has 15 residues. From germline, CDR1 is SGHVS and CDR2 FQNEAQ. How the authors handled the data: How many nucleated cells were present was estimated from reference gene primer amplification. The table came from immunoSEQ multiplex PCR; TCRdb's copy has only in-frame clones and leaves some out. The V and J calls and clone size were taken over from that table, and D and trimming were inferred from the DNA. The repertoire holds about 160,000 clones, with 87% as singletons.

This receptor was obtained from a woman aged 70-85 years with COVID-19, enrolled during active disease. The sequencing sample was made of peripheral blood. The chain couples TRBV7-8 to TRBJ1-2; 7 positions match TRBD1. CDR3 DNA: TGTGCCAGCAGCCCACAAGCAGGGGGTGACTATGGCTACACCTTC. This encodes CASSPQAGGDYGYTF.